The 14 T cell receptor beta chains reported below all come from one sample, sequenced in a study of Graves' ophthalmopathy and Graves' hyperthyroidism. RNA transcripts were the template, and TCR beta CDR3 regions were amplified from them. Investigators did first-round RT-PCR with HTBI primers, then second-round multiplex PCR. From the multiplex PCR reads, TCRdb called clonotypes with MiXCR, one entry per CDR3 protein. Altogether about 420,000 distinct CDR3 sequences are present, around a fifth being singletons, with the ten largest covering under 3.5%. Sample: peripheral blood. All receptors derive from a woman between 18 and 29 years old with stable Graves' hyperthyroidism.

This clonotype has ten or more counts. The chain employs TRBV10-3 and TRBJ2-7; 9 positions match TRBD2. The V and J ends lost 7 bases and 5 bases, in that order; junction bases with no gene match: 12. Germline-derived CDR1 and CDR2 are ENHRY and SYGVKD. CDR3 length: 15 residues. This chain's CDR3 is CAITDPFSGSNEQYF. CDR3 coding DNA: TGTGCCATCACCGACCCCTTTAGCGGGAGTAACGAGCAGTACTTC.

The rearrangement links TRBV11-2 to TRBJ2-5; D gene unclear. The CDR3 is 15 residues long. Trimming removed 1 base from V and 0 bases from J, with 9 bases in between. Germline lookup yields CDR1 SGHAT and CDR2 FQNNGV. The CDR3 is CASSLVNGDQETQYF. For the CDR3, the DNA is TGTGCCAGCAGCTTAGTGAACGGCGACCAAGAGACCCAGTACTTC.

This clonotype occurred many times. The rearrangement joins TRBV10-3 to TRBJ1-3; D may be TRBD1 (6 bases). CDR3 length: 16 amino acids. With 6 bases removed from V and 0 bases from J, the gap between germline ends came to 15 bases. CDR1 is ENHRY and CDR2 is SYGVKD in the germline V gene. Written as DNA, the CDR3 is TGTGCCATCAGGGACAGCGCAGGGCTCTCTGGAAACACCATATATTTT. The encoded protein is CAIRDSAGLSGNTIYF.

This clonotype showed up many times. V gene TRBV6-5 combines with J gene TRBJ1-5; D remains ambiguous. This CDR3 region has 15 residues. Germline V CDR1 and CDR2: MNHEY, SVGAGI. The V and J ends lost 0 bases and 1 base respectively, with 7 bases between them. CDR3 sequence reads: CASSYSKGSNQPQHF. In DNA form, the CDR3 reads TGTGCCAGCAGTTACTCGAAGGGAAGCAATCAGCCCCAGCATTTT.

On this clonotype: A junction end diverges from the germline sequence, so it may reflect a read error. This chain links TRBV12-3 or TRBV12-4 with TRBJ1-1, with D perhaps matching TRBD1 (6 bases). The CDR3 consists of 12 residues. CDR3 sequence (DNA): TGCGCCAGCAGGGGACGGTACACTGAAGCTTTCTTT. Translating gives CASRGRYTEAFF.

The chain joins TRBV12-3 or TRBV12-4 to TRBJ1-5; weak D call: TRBD1 (6 bases). The V end was cut by 7 bases, the J end by 4 bases, with 17 bases between. CDR3 length: 15 amino acids. CDR3 nucleotide sequence: TGTGCCAGCAACGACAGGCGTGGAGTGAATCAGCCCCAGCATTTT. The encoded protein is CASNDRRGVNQPQHF.

Ten or more counts support this clonotype. V gene TRBV28 combines with J gene TRBJ1-1; 7 positions match TRBD1. Germline V lookup: CDR1 MDHEN, CDR2 SYDVKM. J lost 2 bases, V lost 5 bases, and 8 bases had no gene match. CDR3 length: 15 amino acids. CDR3 in DNA: TGTGCCAGCAGTCCCGGGGACAGACTAAACACTGAAGCTTTCTTT. It yields the protein CASSPGDRLNTEAFF.

Points on this clonotype: Because the CDR3 is missing its conserved closing phenylalanine or tryptophan, this is likely a read error. This CDR3 reads CASSLGLQESQYY. The CDR3 nucleotides read TGTGCCAGCAGCTTGGGACTCCAAGAGTCCCAGTACTAC. The gene calls are TRBV7-2 and TRBJ2-5, with D tentatively TRBD2 (6 bases). The CDR3 is made up of 13 amino acids. Germline values: CDR1 SGHTA, CDR2 FQGNSA.

In its sample, this clonotype was seen a few times. V gene TRBV19 combines with J gene TRBJ2-2; D is unclear. V lost 3 bases and J lost 6, with 8 bases in between. Looked up from germline, CDR1 is LNHDA and CDR2 is SQIVND (reference sequence). The length of the CDR3 is 13 residues. In DNA, the CDR3 is TGTGCCAGTAGTATTAGAGTTTCCGGGGAGCTGTTTTTT. Protein: CASSIRVSGELFF.

There are a few counts of this clonotype. The chain employs TRBV25-1 and TRBJ2-5; D might be TRBD2 (5 bases). Between the trimmed V and J ends, which lost 3 bases and 5 bases, there was a span of 7 bases. The CDR3 totals 12 residues. Germline V gives CDR1 MGHDK, CDR2 SYGVNS. CDR3 DNA sequence: TGTGCCAGCAGTGATTGGGAGGAGACCCAGTACTTC. Translated, it gives CASSDWEETQYF.

This clonotype was counted many times. The chain couples TRBV5-1 to TRBJ1-2, with 7 bases fitting TRBD1. The CDR3 extends over 14 amino acids. V lost 4 bases to trimming and J lost 4 bases; unmatched junction nucleotides: 7. Germline-derived CDR1 and CDR2 are SGHRS and YFSETQ. The CDR3 DNA reads TGCGCCAGCAGCACCACAGGGGCCACCTATGGCTACACCTTC. Translating gives CASSTTGATYGYTF.

This clonotype was counted ten times or more. The chain has TRBV20-1 and TRBJ1-5; D unresolved. The V gene lost 3 bases and the J gene lost 11 bases, with 17 bases spanning the gap. This CDR3 has 13 residues. Germline V lookup: CDR1 DFQATT, CDR2 SNEGSKA (reference sequence). CDR3 in DNA: TGCAGTGCTAGTGATGTAGGTAGTCCGTCCCAGCATTTT. Its translation is CSASDVGSPSQHF.

This clonotype appeared many times. The chain combines TRBV28 with TRBJ1-6; TRBD1 aligns across 10 bases. This CDR3 region has 12 residues. With V trimmed by 7 bases and J by 14 bases, 5 bases remained unmatched. Germline V lookup: CDR1 MDHEN, CDR2 SYDVKM. DNA of the CDR3: TGTGCCAGCACCGACAGGGGGCAAACCCTCCACTTT. Encoded protein: CASTDRGQTLHF.

Many counts were recorded for this clonotype. The chain combines TRBV6-2 or TRBV6-3 with TRBJ2-7; perhaps D is TRBD1 or TRBD2 (5 bases each). The CDR3 has 13 residues. Trimming left V 10 bases short and J 1 base short, with 14 bases between. Germline V gene lookup returns CDR1 MNHEY and CDR2 SVGEGT. CDR3 bases: TGTGCCACACGTCGAGGGGCATCCTACGAGCAGTACTTC. Protein: CATRRGASYEQYF.